This T cell receptor (beta chain) was sequenced for a study of blood T cells in healthy people across ages. PCR was performed a second time for roughly 7 to 11 cycles using a sample-barcoded 5' primer and a J-beta primer mix. TCRdb re-derived calls from the 5' RACE reads in MiXCR, one entry per CDR3 protein. In the table there are roughly 1.7 million distinct CDR3 sequences, 34% of which are singletons. In this sample, this clonotype turned up a few times. Germline CDR1 and CDR2: ENHRY and SYGVKD. There are 15 residues in the CDR3. The germline V and J ends were trimmed by 2 bases and 0 bases, with 8 bases remaining between them.

Input material: blood. The J gene is TRBJ2-1, the V gene TRBV10-3; D call uncertain. The receptor was derived from a woman in her twenties or thirties in good health. CDR3 amino acids: CAISEGVSSYNEQFF. CDR3 coding DNA: TGTGCCATCAGTGAGGGGGTGAGCTCCTACAATGAGCAGTTCTTC.